Listed below are T cell receptor beta chains from one sample, sequenced in a study of PD-1 blockade in classical Hodgkin lymphoma. TCRdb's table, derived via immunoSEQ multiplex PCR, lists solely in-frame clones and lacks some. The table records approximately 90,000 clones, about nine tenths of them present only once. Sequenced here: peripheral blood mononuclear cells (PBMCs), sampled before the second cycle of nivolumab. The source of these receptors is a human donor with classical Hodgkin lymphoma. Both conserved end residues are part of each CDR3. Each record gives: CDR3 length, J gene, V gene, D gene, clone size, CDR3 protein, CDR3 DNA. A D gene is named only where the DNA matches it firmly. Clone sizes are given selectively: once, few, many, or a class where the clone is expanded.

length: 15; J: TRBJ1-1; V: TRBV10-3; D: TRBD1; size: NA; CDR3: CAISESRTGNTEAFF; DNA: TGTGCCATCAGTGAGTCCCGGACAGGGAACACTGAAGCTTTCTTT
length: 17; J: TRBJ2-1; V: TRBV27; D: TRBD2; size: NA; CDR3: CASSLRTLAGGPDEQFF; DNA: TGTGCCAGCAGTTTAAGGACCCTAGCGGGAGGGCCTGATGAGCAGTTCTTC
length: 13; J: TRBJ2-7; V: TRBV10-3; D: NA; size: NA; CDR3: CAISDITTYEQYF; DNA: TGTGCCATCAGTGACATCACCACCTACGAGCAGTACTTC
length: 13; J: TRBJ1-1; V: TRBV11-1; D: NA; size: NA; CDR3: CASSHGLNTEAFF; DNA: TGTGCCAGCAGCCACGGGCTAAACACTGAAGCTTTCTTT
length: 15; J: TRBJ2-7; V: TRBV5-1; D: TRBD1; size: NA; CDR3: CASSLLTGIDNEQYF; DNA: TGCGCCAGCAGCCTGTTGACAGGGATTGACAACGAGCAGTACTTC
length: 15; J: TRBJ2-7; V: TRBV19; D: TRBD2; size: NA; CDR3: CASSEGLAGFYEQYF; DNA: TGTGCCAGTAGCGAGGGGCTAGCGGGATTCTACGAGCAGTACTTC
length: 20; J: TRBJ1-5; V: TRBV19; D: NA; size: NA; CDR3: CASSMPIGVLGDMGNQPQHF; DNA: TGTGCCAGTAGTATGCCGATAGGGGTTCTGGGAGATATGGGCAATCAGCCCCAGCATTTT
length: 16; J: TRBJ2-7; V: TRBV11-2; D: TRBD1; size: NA; CDR3: CASSLATGTGGYEQYF; DNA: TGTGCCAGCAGCTTAGCGACCGGGACAGGGGGCTACGAGCAGTACTTC
length: 17; J: TRBJ1-2; V: TRBV7-9; D: NA; size: NA; CDR3: CASSLIISRPDHYGYTF; DNA: TGTGCCAGCAGCTTAATCATCAGCCGGCCTGATCACTATGGCTACACCTTC
length: 12; J: TRBJ2-7; V: TRBV25-1; D: TRBD1; size: NA; CDR3: CASRGQGREQYF; DNA: TGTGCCAGCAGGGGACAGGGGAGGGAGCAGTACTTC
length: 10; J: TRBJ2-7; V: TRBV6-1; D: NA; size: NA; CDR3: CASSDYEQYF; DNA: TGTGCCAGCAGTGACTACGAGCAGTACTTC
length: 14; J: TRBJ2-7; V: TRBV2; D: TRBD2; size: NA; CDR3: CASSEPAGVFEQYF; DNA: TGTGCCAGCAGTGAGCCAGCGGGAGTGTTTGAGCAGTACTTC
length: 17; J: TRBJ2-5; V: TRBV28; D: TRBD1; size: NA; CDR3: CASSRSRPTGKIETQYF; DNA: TGTGCCAGCAGCCGATCCCGCCCGACAGGGAAAATAGAGACCCAGTACTTC
length: 12; J: TRBJ2-7; V: TRBV10-3; D: NA; size: few; CDR3: CAISESTYEQYF; DNA: TGTGCCATCAGTGAGTCGACCTACGAGCAGTACTTC
length: 16; J: TRBJ2-2; V: TRBV18; D: NA; size: NA; CDR3: CASSREGQGKTGELFF; DNA: TGTGCCAGCTCACGGGAAGGTCAGGGGAAGACCGGGGAGCTGTTTTTT
length: 17; J: TRBJ2-3; V: TRBV19; D: TRBD2; size: NA; CDR3: CASSMPGLAGVRGGQYF; DNA: TGTGCCAGTAGTATGCCGGGACTAGCGGGCGTTCGGGGAGGGCAGTATTTT
length: 18; J: TRBJ2-6; V: TRBV30; D: TRBD1; size: NA; CDR3: CAWSVQGTGTSGANVLTF; DNA: TGTGCCTGGAGTGTACAGGGGACAGGGACCTCTGGGGCCAACGTCCTGACTTTC
length: 10; J: TRBJ2-1; V: TRBV9; D: NA; size: NA; CDR3: CASSGNEQFF; DNA: TGTGCCAGCAGCGGAAATGAGCAGTTCTTC
length: 17; J: TRBJ2-7; V: TRBV2; D: TRBD2; size: NA; CDR3: CASSVGLAGEISYEQYF; DNA: TGTGCCAGCAGTGTAGGACTAGCGGGAGAAATCTCCTACGAGCAGTACTTC
length: 12; J: TRBJ2-4; V: TRBV7-9; D: NA; size: NA; CDR3: CASSFGGNIQYF; DNA: TGTGCCAGCAGCTTTGGGGGAAACATTCAGTACTTC
length: 13; J: TRBJ1-2; V: TRBV6-5; D: NA; size: once; CDR3: CASSSMDRYGYTF; DNA: TGTGCCAGCAGTTCCATGGACAGATATGGCTACACCTTC
length: 15; J: TRBJ2-2; V: TRBV25-1; D: NA; size: once; CDR3: CASSGGVGYFGELFF; DNA: TGTGCCAGCAGTGGGGGGGTAGGCTATTTCGGGGAGCTGTTTTTT
length: 18; J: TRBJ2-5; V: TRBV6-1; D: NA; size: once; CDR3: CASSEARGWNFKQETQYF; DNA: TGTGCCAGCAGTGAAGCGCGCGGGTGGAACTTCAAACAAGAGACCCAGTACTTC
length: 16; J: TRBJ1-4; V: TRBV5-5; D: NA; size: NA; CDR3: CASSLDLRATNEKLFF; DNA: TGTGCCAGCAGCTTGGACCTTAGAGCAACTAATGAAAAACTGTTTTTT
length: 16; J: TRBJ1-5; V: TRBV18; D: NA; size: NA; CDR3: CASSPPINEGYQPQHF; DNA: TGTGCCAGCTCACCACCTATCAACGAAGGGTATCAGCCCCAGCATTTT
length: 15; J: TRBJ1-1; V: TRBV10-1; D: NA; size: few; CDR3: CASSESSGVGTEAFF; DNA: TGCGCCAGCAGTGAGTCCTCGGGGGTAGGGACTGAAGCTTTCTTT
length: 15; J: TRBJ1-1; V: TRBV27; D: NA; size: NA; CDR3: CASSLSGLGGAQAFF; DNA: TGTGCCAGCAGTTTATCCGGCTTGGGGGGGGCGCAGGCTTTCTTT
length: 16; J: TRBJ2-3; V: TRBV11-2; D: NA; size: NA; CDR3: CASSLTGSGLSDTQYF; DNA: TGTGCCAGCAGCTTAACGGGATCTGGGTTATCAGATACGCAGTATTTT
length: 13; J: TRBJ2-1; V: TRBV7-8; D: TRBD2; size: NA; CDR3: CASMRGGGNEQFF; DNA: TGTGCCAGCATGCGGGGGGGAGGCAATGAGCAGTTCTTC
length: 12; J: TRBJ2-7; V: TRBV4-2; D: NA; size: NA; CDR3: CASSQVSGEQYF; DNA: TGTGCCAGCAGCCAAGTTTCTGGGGAGCAGTACTTC
length: 15; J: TRBJ2-1; V: TRBV10-1; D: TRBD2; size: NA; CDR3: CASSGAGGGYNEQFF; DNA: TGCGCCAGCAGCGGAGCGGGAGGCGGGTACAATGAGCAGTTCTTC
length: 13; J: TRBJ1-5; V: TRBV6-6; D: NA; size: NA; CDR3: CASSSTGGQPQHF; DNA: TGTGCCAGCAGTTCTACGGGAGGCCAGCCCCAGCATTTT
length: 16; J: TRBJ1-4; V: TRBV18; D: NA; size: NA; CDR3: CASSPLQTGRNEKLFF; DNA: TGTGCCAGCTCACCTCTCCAGACAGGCCGGAATGAAAAACTGTTTTTT
length: 14; J: TRBJ1-2; V: TRBV29-1; D: NA; size: NA; CDR3: CSVGRAGEMHGYTF; DNA: TGCAGCGTTGGTAGGGCAGGGGAGATGCATGGCTACACCTTC
length: 11; J: TRBJ2-7; V: TRBV20-1; D: NA; size: NA; CDR3: CSATELVEQYF; DNA: TGCAGTGCTACGGAGTTAGTCGAGCAGTACTTC
length: 14; J: TRBJ2-2; V: TRBV6-6; D: TRBD1; size: NA; CDR3: CASIYDRVSGELFF; DNA: TGTGCCAGCATCTACGACAGGGTCTCCGGGGAGCTGTTTTTT
length: 19; J: TRBJ2-4; V: TRBV6-1; D: TRBD2; size: NA; CDR3: CASSEEVAGVLVAKNIQYF; DNA: TGTGCCAGCAGTGAGGAGGTAGCGGGAGTACTCGTAGCCAAAAACATTCAGTACTTC
length: 15; J: TRBJ2-1; V: TRBV6-5; D: NA; size: NA; CDR3: CASTPPRGTYNEQFF; DNA: TGTGCCAGCACTCCCCCCCGTGGGACCTACAATGAGCAGTTCTTC
length: 18; J: TRBJ2-7; V: TRBV18; D: NA; size: few; CDR3: CASSPQTALRDSFVEQYF; DNA: TGTGCCAGCTCACCCCAAACCGCTCTGCGGGACTCCTTCGTGGAGCAGTACTTC
length: 19; J: TRBJ2-3; V: TRBV10-3; D: TRBD2; size: NA; CDR3: CAISDGSGMAGARTDTQYF; DNA: TGTGCCATCAGTGATGGTTCTGGTATGGCGGGAGCCCGCACAGATACGCAGTATTTT
length: 15; J: TRBJ1-3; V: TRBV7-8; D: NA; size: few; CDR3: CASTHTRVFENTIYF; DNA: TGTGCCAGCACCCACACCAGGGTATTCGAAAACACCATATATTTT
length: 16; J: TRBJ2-7; V: TRBV18; D: NA; size: NA; CDR3: CASSPRGRESNYEQYF; DNA: TGTGCCAGCTCACCAAGAGGACGTGAGAGCAACTACGAGCAGTACTTC
length: 17; J: TRBJ2-6; V: TRBV5-1; D: TRBD1; size: once; CDR3: CASSFPGQYSGANVLTF; DNA: TGCGCCAGCAGCTTTCCGGGACAGTACTCTGGGGCCAACGTCCTGACTTTC
length: 15; J: TRBJ2-7; V: TRBV29-1; D: TRBD1; size: NA; CDR3: CSVVTRQGTNYEQYF; DNA: TGCAGCGTTGTGACCAGACAGGGGACCAACTACGAGCAGTACTTC
length: 14; J: TRBJ1-2; V: TRBV28; D: NA; size: once; CDR3: CASTSPGLNYGYTF; DNA: TGTGCCAGCACCTCACCGGGCCTAAACTATGGCTACACCTTC
length: 12; J: TRBJ2-1; V: TRBV27; D: NA; size: NA; CDR3: CASSPLSNEQFF; DNA: TGTGCCAGCTCACCTCTGAGCAATGAGCAGTTCTTC